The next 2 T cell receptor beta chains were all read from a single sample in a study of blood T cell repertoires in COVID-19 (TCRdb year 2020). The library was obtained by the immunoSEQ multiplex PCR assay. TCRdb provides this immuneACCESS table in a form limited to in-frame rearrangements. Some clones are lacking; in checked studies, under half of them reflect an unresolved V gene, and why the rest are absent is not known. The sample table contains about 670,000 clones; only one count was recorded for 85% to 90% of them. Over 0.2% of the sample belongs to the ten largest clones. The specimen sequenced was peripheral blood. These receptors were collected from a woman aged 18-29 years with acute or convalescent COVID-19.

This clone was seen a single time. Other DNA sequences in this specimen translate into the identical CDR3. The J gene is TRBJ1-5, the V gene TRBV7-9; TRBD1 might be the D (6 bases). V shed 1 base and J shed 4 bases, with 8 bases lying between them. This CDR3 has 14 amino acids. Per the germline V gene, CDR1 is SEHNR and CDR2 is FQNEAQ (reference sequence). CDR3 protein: CASSLGQGNQPQHF. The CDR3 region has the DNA TGTGCCAGCAGCTTAGGGCAGGGGAATCAGCCCCAGCATTTT.

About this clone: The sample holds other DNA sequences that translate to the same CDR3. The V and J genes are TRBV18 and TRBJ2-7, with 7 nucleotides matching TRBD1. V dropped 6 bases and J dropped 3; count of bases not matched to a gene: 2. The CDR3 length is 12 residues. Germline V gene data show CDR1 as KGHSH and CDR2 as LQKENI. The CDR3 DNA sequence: TGTGCCAGCTCGGCAGGGGGCTACGAGCAGTACTTC. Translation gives CASSAGGYEQYF.